These 11 T cell receptor beta chains came from one sample sequenced in a study of control samples from healthy donors and cancer patients. The assay was immunoSEQ multiplex PCR, and TCRdb's table has in-frame clones only and misses some. Of some 130,000 clones in the sample, about 85% are singletons; the top ten hold approximately 9.4%. Sequencing used blood. The receptors come from a woman in her 30s in good health.

The rearrangement uses TRBV18 and TRBJ1-2, with D uncertain. The length of the CDR3 is 13 residues. Germline lookup yields CDR1 KGHSH and CDR2 LQKENI. V was pared by 4 bases and J by 3 bases, with 9 bases between. CDR3: CASSLRSDYGYTF. In DNA, the CDR3 is TGTGCCAGCTCACTCAGATCTGACTATGGCTACACCTTC.

The chain joins TRBV18 to TRBJ2-3; 7 nucleotides align to TRBD1. Germline loops: CDR1 KGHSH, CDR2 LQKENI. J was trimmed by 4 bases and V by 2 bases; bases with no gene match: 6. The CDR3 is 15 amino acids. The CDR3 is CASSPSRQGADTQYF. In DNA, the CDR3 is TGTGCCAGCTCACCATCCCGGCAGGGGGCAGATACGCAGTATTTT.

This clone showed up just a few times. The chain couples TRBV19 to TRBJ2-1, with D possibly being TRBD2 (5 bases). The CDR3 runs 15 residues. Germline V lookup: CDR1 LNHDA, CDR2 SQIVND (reference sequence). V dropped 7 bases and J dropped 6 bases, with 19 bases sitting between them. DNA for the CDR3: TGTGCCAGTACCCTGGGTAGTATGAGGGCCAATGAGCAGTTCTTC. As protein: CASTLGSMRANEQFF. The full variable domain, with the rest looked up from reference TRBV19 and TRBJ2-1, is DGGITQSPKYLFRKEGQNVTLSCEQNLNHDAMYWYRQDPGQGLRLIYYSQIVNDFQKGDIAEGYSVSREKKESFPLTVTSAQKNPTAFYLCASTLGSMRANEQFFGPGTRLTVL.

V gene TRBV5-1 combines with J gene TRBJ1-1, with 7 bases identical to TRBD1. The germline CDR1 and CDR2 sequences are SGHRS and YFSETQ. The trim removed 3 bases at V and 8 bases at J, leaving 7 bases unmatched. The CDR3 sequence is 13 residues long. The CDR3 coding sequence is TGCGCCAGCAGCTACGGGACAGTCTCCGAAGCTTTCTTT. Translation gives CASSYGTVSEAFF. The full variable domain, its missing parts supplied by reference TRBV5-1 and TRBJ1-1, is KAGVTQTPRYLIKTRGQQVTLSCSPISGHRSVSWYQQTPGQGLQFLFEYFSETQRNKGNFPGRFSGRQFSNSRSEMNVSTLELGDSALYLCASSYGTVSEAFFGQGTRLTVV.

CDR3 loop: CATSSERVENSPLHF. DNA for the CDR3: TGTGCCACCAGCTCTGAGAGGGTCGAAAATTCACCCCTCCACTTT. This chain joins TRBV15 and TRBJ1-6; D is undetermined. The V gene's germline CDR1 is LNHNV and CDR2 YYDKDF (reference sequence). The CDR3 consists of 15 residues. Trimming stripped 5 bases from V and 7 bases from J, with 15 bases between.

The chain links TRBV7-2 to TRBJ1-5; a possible D gene is TRBD1 (5 bases). Germline CDR1 SGHTA, CDR2 FQGNSA. The CDR3 extends over 15 amino acids. Between the trimmed V and J ends, which lost 1 base and 0 bases, there was a span of 7 bases. CDR3 protein: CASSLVGDSNQPQHF. The CDR3 nucleotides are TGTGCCAGCAGCTTAGTGGGGGATAGCAATCAGCCCCAGCATTTT. Based on the CDR3 plus reference TRBV7-2 and TRBJ1-5, the full variable domain is GAGVSQSPSNKVTEKGKDVELRCDPISGHTALYWYRQSLGQGLEFLIYFQGNSAPDKSGLPSDRFSAERTGGSVSTLTIQRTQQEDSAVYLCASSLVGDSNQPQHFGDGTRLSIL.

The gene calls are TRBV29-1 and TRBJ1-4; the match to TRBD1 covers 8 bases. The CDR3 is made up of 15 amino acids. Unmatched junction bases numbered 5, after V lost 4 bases and J lost 1 base. Germline-derived CDR1 and CDR2 are SQVTM and ANQGSEA. CDR3 sequence (DNA): TGCAGCGTTGGCCAGGGGGCCCTAACTAATGAAAAACTGTTTTTT. Protein sequence: CSVGQGALTNEKLFF. The variable domain in full, with the rest retrieved from reference TRBV29-1 and TRBJ1-4, is SAVISQKPSRDICQRGTSLTIQCQVDSQVTMMFWYRQQPGQSLTLIATANQGSEATYESGFVIDKFPISRPNLTFSTLTVSNMSPEDSSIYLCSVGQGALTNEKLFFGSGTQLSVL.

This sequence joins TRBV5-1 and TRBJ1-4, with unresolved D. CDR3 length: 13 residues. Germline values: CDR1 SGHRS, CDR2 YFSETQ. Trimming removed 5 bases from V and 7 bases from J, with 12 bases in between. The CDR3 here is CASSLDDGEKLFF. CDR3 bases: TGCGCCAGCAGTCTCGACGATGGTGAAAAACTGTTTTTT.

The chain is built from TRBV7-3 and TRBJ2-1; 14 nucleotides match TRBD2. J was trimmed by 2 bases and V by 2 bases; bases with no gene match: 14. The germline V gene has CDR1 SGHTA and CDR2 FQGTGA. This CDR3 has 21 amino acids. In nucleotides, the CDR3 is TGTGCCAGCAGCTTATTCCGGCAGACTAGCGGGAGGGCCGGAACCTACAATGAGCAGTTCTTC. This gives the protein CASSLFRQTSGRAGTYNEQFF.

J is TRBJ1-5 and V is TRBV30, with D maybe TRBD1 (6 bases). Germline values: CDR1 GTSNPN, CDR2 SVGIG (reference sequence). This CDR3 is 16 amino acids long. V gave up 2 bases and J gave up 0 bases, with 14 bases separating them. CDR3 sequence: CAWSRDRLDSNQPQHF. As DNA, the CDR3 is TGTGCCTGGAGTCGAGACAGGTTGGATAGCAATCAGCCCCAGCATTTT.

The CDR3 region is CASLGPASRGTQYF. Here the CDR3 DNA reads TGCGCCAGCCTGGGGCCAGCTTCCAGGGGGACCCAGTACTTC. This chain links TRBV5-1 with TRBJ2-5; D might be TRBD1 (6 bases). Trimming removed 7 bases at V and 7 bases at J, with 20 bases between. In germline, CDR1 is SGHRS, CDR2 YFSETQ. The CDR3 has 14 amino acids.